Below are 21 T cell receptor beta chains sequenced from a single sample in a study of T cells in Graves' hyperthyroidism and ophthalmopathy. RNA transcripts gave rise to amplified TCR beta CDR3 regions. TCR CDR3 regions were first amplified by RT-PCR with HTBI primers. TCRdb ran MiXCR on the multiplex PCR reads and lists one entry per CDR3 protein. The sample includes 300,000 to 350,000 distinct CDR3 sequences, roughly 18% seen only once; the top ten take about a sixth. Sequencing input: blood. Receptors originate from a woman aged 40-49 years with Graves' ophthalmopathy.

At least ten counts were recorded for this clonotype. The chain links TRBV4-3 to TRBJ2-7; 8 bases agree with TRBD2. Germline lookup yields CDR1 LGHNA and CDR2 YSLEER. The V gene end was trimmed by 3 bases and the J gene end by 1 base; junction bases not matched to a gene: 5. The CDR3 covers 15 residues. The CDR3 DNA sequence: TGCGCCAGCAGCCAGGAGGGACTAGGGTCCTACGAGCAGTACTTC. This translates into CASSQEGLGSYEQYF.

This clonotype was counted many times. The chain is built from TRBV19 and TRBJ1-1; no clear D gene. This CDR3 contains 13 residues. V was cut by 3 bases and J by 6 bases, with 11 bases left in between. Germline V gene data show CDR1 as LNHDA and CDR2 as SQIVND (reference sequence). In nucleotides, the CDR3 is TGTGCCAGTAGTATTCAACGAGGGCCTGAAGCTTTCTTT. Its protein is CASSIQRGPEAFF.

This clonotype was seen at least ten times. The chain recombines TRBV19 with TRBJ1-2; 12 bases fit TRBD1. J was trimmed by 8 bases and V by 9 bases; bases with no gene match: 10. Per germline, CDR1 LNHDA and CDR2 SQIVND (reference sequence). The CDR3 covers 14 residues. This CDR3 reads CASTGTGGARGYTF. Here the CDR3 DNA reads TGTGCCAGCACCGGGACAGGGGGCGCGAGAGGCTACACCTTC.

In its sample, this clonotype was seen many times. V gene TRBV15 combines with J gene TRBJ2-5; tentative D call: TRBD2 (6 bases). V was shortened by 6 bases and J by 4 bases, with 9 bases between the two germline ends. Germline V gene sequence: CDR1 LNHNV, CDR2 YYDKDF (reference sequence). The CDR3 has 12 residues. CDR3 in DNA: TGTGCCACCAGTCCGGGACTAGAGACCCAGTACTTC. As protein: CATSPGLETQYF.

Ten or more counts support this clonotype. J is TRBJ1-2 and V is TRBV5-1; TRBD1 matches 7 bases. The V gene's germline CDR1 is SGHRS and CDR2 YFSETQ. The CDR3 has 14 amino acids. The V and J ends lost 4 bases and 4 bases, in that order; junction bases with no gene match: 7. CDR3 in amino acids: CASSPTGDSYGYTF. The CDR3, as DNA: TGCGCCAGCAGCCCTACAGGGGACTCCTATGGCTACACCTTC.

This clonotype occurred many times. The rearrangement joins TRBV20-1 to TRBJ2-7; 7 nucleotides line up with TRBD2. The V segment lost 5 bases and the J segment 5 bases; nucleotides outside the gene matches: 6. CDR3 length: 12 amino acids. Germline assignment: CDR1 DFQATT and CDR2 SNEGSKA (reference sequence). CDR3 coding DNA: TGCAGTGCTGGGCGGGAGTCCGACGAGCAGTACTTC. It translates to CSAGRESDEQYF.

The sample holds many counts of this clonotype. The rearrangement uses TRBV13 and TRBJ2-4; TRBD2 aligns across 7 bases. Germline assignment: CDR1 PRHDT and CDR2 FYEKMQ (reference sequence). CDR3 length equals 14 residues. V trimming: 0 bases; J trimming: 5 bases; junction bases outside the gene matches: 1. CDR3 protein: CASSLGLAENIQYF. The DNA of the CDR3 is TGTGCCAGCAGCTTAGGTCTAGCGGAAAACATTCAGTACTTC.

This clonotype was counted many times. This chain joins TRBV6-5 and TRBJ1-2; the D gene is possibly TRBD1 (6 bases). V was shortened by 5 bases and J by 3 bases, with 13 bases between the two germline ends. The CDR3 runs to 14 residues. CDR1 is MNHEY, CDR2 SVGAGI, per germline. The CDR3 nucleotides are TGTGCCAGCAGTCGGACAGCTGGAGACTATGGCTACACCTTC. Its translation is CASSRTAGDYGYTF.

This clonotype was counted ten times or more. The V call is TRBV5-4, the J call TRBJ2-7, with TRBD1 as a possible D gene (6 bases). Germline CDR1 reads SGHNT; CDR2 reads YYREEE (reference sequence). V dropped 2 bases and J dropped 2 bases, with 14 bases sitting between them. The CDR3 runs 15 residues. The CDR3 DNA is TGTGCCAGCAGCTTTTCTGGACAGATGACCTACGAGCAGTACTTC. It encodes CASSFSGQMTYEQYF.

For the CDR3, the DNA is TGTGCCAGCAGACCCCAGGGCCAGTCACGGTCCTACGAGCAGTACTTC. Amino acid sequence: CASRPQGQSRSYEQYF. This chain links TRBV6-1 with TRBJ2-7; TRBD1 is a possible D gene (5 bases). V was trimmed by 6 bases and J by 1 base, leaving 19 bases between them. The CDR3 length is 16 residues. Germline V CDR1 and CDR2: MNHNS, SASEGT.

Ten or more counts support this clonotype. The rearrangement joins TRBV6-5 to TRBJ2-3; D is ambiguous. V was clipped by 4 bases and J by 6 bases, with 8 bases between them. Germline V lookup: CDR1 MNHEY, CDR2 SVGAGI. The CDR3 spans 12 residues. CDR3 sequence (DNA): TGTGCCAGCAGTTTGAACCGGGATACGCAGTATTTT. Translated: CASSLNRDTQYF.

This clonotype has at least ten counts. The V call is TRBV3-1, the J call TRBJ2-4; D may be TRBD2 (6 bases). V lost 5 bases and J 11 bases, leaving 13 bases between the germline ends. CDR1 is LGHDT, CDR2 YNNKEL, per germline (reference sequence). This CDR3 is 12 amino acids long. The CDR3 loop reads CASSDYTGVQYF. In DNA form, the CDR3 reads TGTGCCAGCAGCGACTATACGGGGGTTCAGTACTTC. Drawing the rest from reference TRBV3-1 and TRBJ2-4, the complete variable domain is DTAVSQTPKYLVTQMGNDKSIKCEQNLGHDTMYWYKQDSKKFLKIMFSYNNKELIINETVPNRFSPKSPDKAHLNLHINSLELGDSAVYFCASSDYTGVQYFGAGTRLSVL.

The table lists this clonotype with many counts. The V call is TRBV12-3 or TRBV12-4, the J call TRBJ1-1, with D unresolved. V lost 4 bases to trimming and J lost 12 bases, with 3 bases between them. The CDR3 loop spans 8 amino acids. The CDR3 DNA sequence: TGTGCCAGCAGTTCCTCTTTCTTT. Protein product: CASSSSFF.

This clonotype was seen at least ten times. This chain connects TRBV11-2 to TRBJ2-2, with D hard to call. CDR3 size: 15 residues. In germline, CDR1 is SGHAT, CDR2 FQNNGV. Trimming left V 4 bases short and J 6 bases short, with 15 bases between. The CDR3, as DNA: TGTGCCAGCAGCTCCCTTGGACCCCTGGCCGGGGAGCTGTTTTTT. Its protein is CASSSLGPLAGELFF.

This clonotype was detected ten times or more. The rearrangement links TRBV4-3 to TRBJ1-1; D might be TRBD1 (5 bases). Germline V gene lookup returns CDR1 LGHNA and CDR2 YSLEER. This CDR3 is 14 amino acids long. Trimming pared 1 base from V and 7 bases from J, leaving 13 bases between. The CDR3 loop reads CASSQVGGKSEAFF. DNA for the CDR3: TGCGCCAGCAGCCAAGTCGGGGGGAAGAGTGAAGCTTTCTTT.

This clonotype was seen repeatedly, ten times or more. This chain joins TRBV29-1 and TRBJ2-7; D perhaps matches TRBD2 (6 bases). Germline V gene sequence: CDR1 SQVTM, CDR2 ANQGSEA. Trimming shortened V by 7 bases and J by 4 bases, and 17 bases separated the two germline ends. The CDR3 has 13 residues. This CDR3 is CSALAGGEYEQYF. The CDR3 nucleotides are TGCAGCGCCCTGGCCGGGGGAGAATACGAGCAGTACTTC.

A few counts support this clonotype. This chain joins TRBV11-1 and TRBJ2-2; 7 bases are a match to TRBD2. Unmatched junction bases numbered 11, after V lost 5 bases and J lost 5 bases. CDR3 size: 16 residues. CDR1 SGHAT and CDR2 FQDESV come from the germline V gene (reference sequence). This chain's CDR3 is CASSNPPGGGTGELFF. The CDR3 DNA reads TGTGCCAGCAGCAATCCTCCGGGAGGAGGGACCGGGGAGCTGTTTTTT.

A remark on this clonotype: A read error may explain this, as a much larger clone is one base away. The chain carries TRBV10-3 and TRBJ1-1, with TRBD1 as a possible D gene (5 bases). V lost 7 bases, J lost 4 bases, and 16 bases lay in between. Looked up from germline, CDR1 is ENHRY and CDR2 is SYGVKD. The CDR3 covers 14 residues. The chain's CDR3 is CAITSQDSGTEAFF. CDR3 sequence (DNA): TGTGCCATCACATCACAGGATTCAGGCACTGAAGCTTTCTTT.

Many counts were recorded for this clonotype. The J gene is TRBJ2-7, the V gene TRBV2; TRBD2 matches 12 bases. The V and J ends lost 6 bases and 6 bases, in that order; junction bases with no gene match: 6. The germline V gene encodes CDR1 SNHLY and CDR2 FYNNEI. The CDR3 runs 14 residues. The CDR3 nucleotides read TGTGCCAGCAGGCTACTAGCGGGAGGTCTCGAGCAGTACTTC. Encoded protein: CASRLLAGGLEQYF. Based on the CDR3 plus reference TRBV2 and TRBJ2-7, the full variable domain is EPEVTQTPSHQVTQMGQEVILRCVPISNHLYFYWYRQILGQKVEFLVSFYNNEISEKSEIFDDQFSVERPDGSNFTLKIRSTKLEDSAMYFCASRLLAGGLEQYFGPGTRLTVT.

This clonotype came up many times. The chain recombines TRBV2 with TRBJ1-5; no clear D. Germline V gene lookup returns CDR1 SNHLY and CDR2 FYNNEI. Trimming removed 3 bases from V and 5 bases from J, with 8 bases in between. The CDR3 loop spans 13 amino acids. This chain's CDR3 is CASSEERDQPQHF. CDR3 bases: TGTGCCAGCAGTGAGGAAAGGGATCAGCCCCAGCATTTT. Filled out from reference TRBV2 and TRBJ1-5, the complete variable domain reads EPEVTQTPSHQVTQMGQEVILRCVPISNHLYFYWYRQILGQKVEFLVSFYNNEISEKSEIFDDQFSVERPDGSNFTLKIRSTKLEDSAMYFCASSEERDQPQHFGDGTRLSIL.

The sample holds a few counts of this clonotype. Being one base from a much bigger clone, this may be a read error. The chain employs TRBV5-1 and TRBJ2-7; a possible D gene is TRBD1 (6 bases). V lost 1 base and J lost 7, with 9 bases in between. Germline V gives CDR1 SGHRS, CDR2 YFSETQ. CDR3 size: 12 residues. CDR3 protein: CASSLYREEQYF. CDR3 in DNA: TGCGCCAGCAGCTTGTACAGGGAAGAGCAGTACTTC.